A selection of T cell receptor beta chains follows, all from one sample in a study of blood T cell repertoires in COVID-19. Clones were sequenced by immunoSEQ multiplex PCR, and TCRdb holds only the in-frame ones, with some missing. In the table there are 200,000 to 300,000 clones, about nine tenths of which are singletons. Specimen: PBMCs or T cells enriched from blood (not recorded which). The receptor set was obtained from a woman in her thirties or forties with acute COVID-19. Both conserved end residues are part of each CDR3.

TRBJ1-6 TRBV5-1 CASSPRLRTGGNSPLHF
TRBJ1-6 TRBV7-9 CASSDRGNYNSPLHF
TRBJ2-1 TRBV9 CASSVGGREQFF
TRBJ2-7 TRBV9 CASSRHDRDEQYF
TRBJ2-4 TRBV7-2 CASSLERNIQYF
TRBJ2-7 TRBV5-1 CASSLAAGKTAYEQYF
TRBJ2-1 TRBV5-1 CASSLSGTYNEQFF
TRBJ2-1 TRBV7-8 CASSSIAGSYNEQFF
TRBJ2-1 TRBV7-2 CASSRDGTGAYNEQFF
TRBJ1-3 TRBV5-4 CASSSWPWQLSSGNTIYF
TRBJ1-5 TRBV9 CASSVEGQPQHF
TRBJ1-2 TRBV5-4 CASSLQSTGYGYTF